This T cell receptor (beta chain) was documented in a study of blood T cell repertoires in COVID-19. Assay used: immunoSEQ multiplex PCR; TCRdb lists only in-frame clones, some missing. The sample lists 130,000 to 150,000 clones, roughly 90% occurring once. Trimming stripped 0 bases from V and 12 bases from J, with 9 bases between. This CDR3 comprises 11 residues. Germline V lookup: CDR1 MRHNA, CDR2 SNTAGT. The rearrangement links TRBV6-4 to TRBJ2-7, with D unclear. This clonotype was sampled from a human donor in a cohort sampled during active COVID-19. The sequenced material came from peripheral blood. Written as DNA, the CDR3 is TGTGCCAGCAGTGACTCCCGGAAGCGGTACTTC. Amino acids: CASSDSRKRYF.